This T cell receptor (beta chain) was recorded in a study of T cell responses to AZD1222 COVID-19 vaccine. The assay was immunoSEQ multiplex PCR, and TCRdb's table has in-frame clones only and misses some. The profile covers around 140,000 clones, with approximately 92% appearing a single time and approximately 1.5% taken by the ten largest. Study results and limitations: The study sampled repertoires only after the peak T cell response. Baseline serology detected seropositivity in only six AZD1222 recipients.

Looked up from germline, CDR1 is KGHSH and CDR2 is LQKENI. Trimming stripped 10 bases from V and 2 bases from J, with 17 bases between. This CDR3 is 14 amino acids long. With regard to this clone: Its target is not known.

This sequence originates from an adult in good health. The chain recombines TRBV18 with TRBJ2-5; tentatively, D is TRBD1 (6 bases). Material: peripheral blood, obtained on day 0 of AZD1222 vaccination. The CDR3 spells CATSYAGVQETQYF. CDR3 in DNA: TGTGCCACGTCGTATGCAGGGGTACAAGAGACCCAGTACTTC.